Listed below are T cell receptor beta chains from one sample, sequenced in a study of blood T cell repertoires in COVID-19. Profiled with immunoSEQ multiplex PCR; TCRdb holds only in-frame clones, not every one. Among about 52,000 clones listed, about nine tenths were seen once. Source material: peripheral blood. These receptors originate from a man aged 50 to 59 with active COVID-19. Each CDR3 is given with its conserved first and last residue. A D gene is named only where the DNA matches it firmly. The size field is filled for only some rows; it gives once, few, many or a size class.

abundance: -
d_gene: TRBD2
v_gene: TRBV10-3
j_gene: TRBJ2-1
CDR3aa: CAATGLAGQASYNEQFF
CDR3nt: TGTGCCGCGACGGGACTAGCGGGCCAGGCCTCCTACAATGAGCAGTTCTTC

abundance: -
d_gene: TRBD1
v_gene: TRBV20-1
j_gene: TRBJ1-2
CDR3aa: CSASRGTGEGYTF
CDR3nt: TGCAGTGCTAGTCGCGGGACAGGGGAAGGCTACACCTTC

abundance: -
d_gene: TRBD2
v_gene: TRBV11-2
j_gene: TRBJ2-7
CDR3aa: CASSTMGGFSSYEQYF
CDR3nt: TGTGCCAGCAGCACTATGGGGGGGTTCAGCTCCTACGAGCAGTACTTC

abundance: -
d_gene: -
v_gene: TRBV20-1
j_gene: TRBJ2-7
CDR3aa: CSASGQGNTHEQYF
CDR3nt: TGCAGTGCGAGTGGGCAGGGAAATACCCACGAGCAGTACTTC

abundance: -
d_gene: -
v_gene: TRBV11-3
j_gene: TRBJ2-1
CDR3aa: CASSFVSAGSYNEQFF
CDR3nt: TGTGCCAGCAGCTTCGTTTCGGCAGGATCCTACAATGAGCAGTTCTTC

abundance: medium-sized
d_gene: -
v_gene: TRBV11-1
j_gene: TRBJ2-1
CDR3aa: CASSFLRRSYNEQFF
CDR3nt: TGTGCCAGCAGCTTTCTGAGGCGCTCCTACAATGAGCAGTTCTTC

abundance: -
d_gene: -
v_gene: TRBV7-9
j_gene: TRBJ2-2
CDR3aa: CASSLSQYRTGELFF
CDR3nt: TGTGCCAGCAGCTTAAGTCAATACCGGACCGGGGAGCTGTTTTTT

abundance: -
d_gene: -
v_gene: TRBV5-1
j_gene: TRBJ2-5
CDR3aa: CASSFRETQYF
CDR3nt: TGCGCCAGCAGCTTCAGGGAGACCCAGTACTTC

abundance: -
d_gene: -
v_gene: TRBV7-6
j_gene: TRBJ2-7
CDR3aa: CASSLAGAYEQYF
CDR3nt: TGTGCCAGCAGCTTAGCGGGAGCCTACGAGCAGTACTTC

abundance: -
d_gene: TRBD2
v_gene: TRBV5-5
j_gene: TRBJ2-3
CDR3aa: CASSLGPGSGVTDTQYF
CDR3nt: TGTGCCAGCAGCCTTGGGCCTGGTAGCGGGGTCACCGATACGCAGTATTTT

abundance: -
d_gene: -
v_gene: TRBV30
j_gene: TRBJ2-4
CDR3aa: CAWSLGARAKNIQYF
CDR3nt: TGTGCCTGGAGTCTGGGGGCCAGGGCCAAAAACATTCAGTACTTC

abundance: -
d_gene: -
v_gene: TRBV3-1/TRBV3-2
j_gene: TRBJ2-5
CDR3aa: CASSQDRVFGETQYF
CDR3nt: TGTGCCAGCAGCCAAGATCGGGTATTCGGGGAGACCCAGTACTTC

abundance: -
d_gene: -
v_gene: TRBV6-4
j_gene: TRBJ2-2
CDR3aa: CASSEQETGELFF
CDR3nt: TGTGCCAGCAGTGAACAAGAAACCGGGGAGCTGTTTTTT

abundance: -
d_gene: -
v_gene: TRBV30
j_gene: TRBJ1-2
CDR3aa: CAWSSGNYGYTF
CDR3nt: TGTGCCTGGAGTTCGGGAAACTATGGCTACACCTTC

abundance: -
d_gene: TRBD1
v_gene: TRBV2
j_gene: TRBJ1-1
CDR3aa: CASSTQGVNTEAFF
CDR3nt: TGTGCCAGCAGTACACAGGGGGTGAACACTGAAGCTTTCTTT

abundance: -
d_gene: -
v_gene: TRBV3-1/TRBV3-2
j_gene: TRBJ2-5
CDR3aa: CASSQVTGQETQYF
CDR3nt: TGTGCCAGCAGCCAAGTAACCGGCCAAGAGACCCAGTACTTC

abundance: once
d_gene: -
v_gene: TRBV3-1/TRBV3-2
j_gene: TRBJ1-1
CDR3aa: CASSQKGVKAFF
CDR3nt: TGTGCCAGCAGCCAAAAAGGGGTAAAAGCTTTCTTT

abundance: -
d_gene: -
v_gene: TRBV19
j_gene: TRBJ2-6
CDR3aa: CASSPEGAGANVLTF
CDR3nt: TGTGCCAGTAGCCCAGAGGGTGCCGGGGCCAACGTCCTGACTTTC

abundance: -
d_gene: -
v_gene: TRBV5-8
j_gene: TRBJ2-1
CDR3aa: CASSLGQVVNEQFF
CDR3nt: TGTGCCAGCAGCTTGGGACAGGTGGTAAATGAGCAGTTCTTC

abundance: -
d_gene: TRBD2
v_gene: TRBV4-1
j_gene: TRBJ2-7
CDR3aa: CASSQGGGAGEQYF
CDR3nt: TGCGCCAGCAGCCAAGGGGGAGGGGCTGGGGAGCAGTACTTC

abundance: -
d_gene: TRBD2
v_gene: TRBV7-2
j_gene: TRBJ2-3
CDR3aa: CASSLVGTSGGTDTQYF
CDR3nt: TGTGCCAGCAGCTTAGTAGGGACTAGCGGAGGCACAGATACGCAGTATTTT

abundance: -
d_gene: -
v_gene: TRBV12-3/TRBV12-4
j_gene: TRBJ2-7
CDR3aa: CASSFTDLEQYF
CDR3nt: TGTGCCAGCAGTTTTACAGACCTCGAGCAGTACTTC

abundance: once
d_gene: -
v_gene: TRBV24-1
j_gene: TRBJ2-3
CDR3aa: CATRGPVLDTQYF
CDR3nt: TGTGCCACCAGGGGGCCCGTGCTGGATACGCAGTATTTT

abundance: -
d_gene: TRBD1
v_gene: TRBV2
j_gene: TRBJ2-7
CDR3aa: CASSARTGSGEQYF
CDR3nt: TGTGCCAGCAGTGCCCGGACAGGATCGGGCGAGCAGTACTTC

abundance: -
d_gene: -
v_gene: TRBV7-9
j_gene: TRBJ2-5
CDR3aa: CASSPLSPGQETQYF
CDR3nt: TGTGCCAGCAGCCCCTTATCCCCGGGCCAAGAGACCCAGTACTTC

abundance: -
d_gene: -
v_gene: TRBV7-8
j_gene: TRBJ2-5
CDR3aa: CASSPRSRGETQYF
CDR3nt: TGTGCCAGCAGCCCTAGGAGTAGAGGAGAGACCCAGTACTTC

abundance: -
d_gene: TRBD2
v_gene: TRBV7-2
j_gene: TRBJ2-7
CDR3aa: CASMTSGAYEQYF
CDR3nt: TGTGCCAGCATGACTAGCGGAGCCTACGAGCAGTACTTC

abundance: -
d_gene: TRBD1
v_gene: TRBV23-1
j_gene: TRBJ2-7
CDR3aa: CASRPGQGLYEQYF
CDR3nt: TGCGCCAGCAGACCGGGACAGGGGCTCTACGAGCAGTACTTC

abundance: -
d_gene: -
v_gene: TRBV6-5
j_gene: TRBJ1-1
CDR3aa: CASEVVAANTEAFF
CDR3nt: TGTGCCAGCGAGGTAGTCGCAGCGAACACTGAAGCTTTCTTT

abundance: -
d_gene: TRBD1
v_gene: TRBV5-1
j_gene: TRBJ2-7
CDR3aa: CASSLREGQGTGAYEQYF
CDR3nt: TGCGCCAGCAGCCTCCGGGAAGGACAGGGAACGGGAGCCTACGAGCAGTACTTC

abundance: -
d_gene: -
v_gene: TRBV19
j_gene: TRBJ2-5
CDR3aa: CASSIGRGRSGEETQYF
CDR3nt: TGTGCCAGTAGTATAGGGCGGGGACGATCCGGCGAAGAGACCCAGTACTTC

abundance: -
d_gene: TRBD1
v_gene: TRBV19
j_gene: TRBJ1-1
CDR3aa: CASSIGQGNEAFF
CDR3nt: TGTGCCAGTAGTATAGGACAGGGGAATGAAGCTTTCTTT

abundance: -
d_gene: -
v_gene: TRBV24-1
j_gene: TRBJ2-2
CDR3aa: CATGPKNTGELFF
CDR3nt: TGTGCCACCGGTCCTAAAAACACCGGGGAGCTGTTTTTT

abundance: -
d_gene: TRBD2
v_gene: TRBV5-6
j_gene: TRBJ2-3
CDR3aa: CASSLTSGYTDTQYF
CDR3nt: TGTGCCAGCAGCTTGACTAGCGGTTACACAGATACGCAGTATTTT

abundance: -
d_gene: -
v_gene: TRBV18
j_gene: TRBJ2-1
CDR3aa: CASSPRKGDEQFF
CDR3nt: TGTGCCAGCTCACCACGGAAGGGGGATGAGCAGTTCTTC

abundance: -
d_gene: TRBD1
v_gene: TRBV2
j_gene: TRBJ2-5
CDR3aa: CASSGVRDRFDQETQYF
CDR3nt: TGTGCCAGCAGCGGGGTCAGGGACAGATTTGACCAAGAGACCCAGTACTTC

abundance: -
d_gene: TRBD1
v_gene: TRBV5-1
j_gene: TRBJ1-1
CDR3aa: CASSVGQANTEAFF
CDR3nt: TGCGCCAGCAGCGTTGGACAGGCGAACACTGAAGCTTTCTTT

abundance: -
d_gene: TRBD1
v_gene: TRBV4-1
j_gene: TRBJ2-1
CDR3aa: CASSQQYRGPYNEQFF
CDR3nt: TGCGCCAGCAGCCAACAATACAGGGGCCCCTACAATGAGCAGTTCTTC

abundance: -
d_gene: -
v_gene: TRBV11-2
j_gene: TRBJ2-7
CDR3aa: CASSQNYYEQYF
CDR3nt: TGTGCCAGCTCACAAAACTACTACGAGCAGTACTTC

abundance: once
d_gene: TRBD1
v_gene: TRBV6-5
j_gene: TRBJ2-2
CDR3aa: CASRQGAGGELFF
CDR3nt: TGTGCCAGCAGACAGGGGGCAGGTGGGGAGCTGTTTTTT

abundance: -
d_gene: TRBD1
v_gene: TRBV7-8
j_gene: TRBJ1-5
CDR3aa: CASSPGGGGVGNQPQHF
CDR3nt: TGTGCCAGCAGTCCAGGGGGCGGGGGCGTAGGCAATCAGCCCCAGCATTTT

abundance: -
d_gene: TRBD1
v_gene: TRBV6-4
j_gene: TRBJ1-3
CDR3aa: CASSARGQGRTGNTIYF
CDR3nt: TGTGCCAGCAGTGCTAGGGGACAGGGCAGAACTGGAAACACCATATATTTT